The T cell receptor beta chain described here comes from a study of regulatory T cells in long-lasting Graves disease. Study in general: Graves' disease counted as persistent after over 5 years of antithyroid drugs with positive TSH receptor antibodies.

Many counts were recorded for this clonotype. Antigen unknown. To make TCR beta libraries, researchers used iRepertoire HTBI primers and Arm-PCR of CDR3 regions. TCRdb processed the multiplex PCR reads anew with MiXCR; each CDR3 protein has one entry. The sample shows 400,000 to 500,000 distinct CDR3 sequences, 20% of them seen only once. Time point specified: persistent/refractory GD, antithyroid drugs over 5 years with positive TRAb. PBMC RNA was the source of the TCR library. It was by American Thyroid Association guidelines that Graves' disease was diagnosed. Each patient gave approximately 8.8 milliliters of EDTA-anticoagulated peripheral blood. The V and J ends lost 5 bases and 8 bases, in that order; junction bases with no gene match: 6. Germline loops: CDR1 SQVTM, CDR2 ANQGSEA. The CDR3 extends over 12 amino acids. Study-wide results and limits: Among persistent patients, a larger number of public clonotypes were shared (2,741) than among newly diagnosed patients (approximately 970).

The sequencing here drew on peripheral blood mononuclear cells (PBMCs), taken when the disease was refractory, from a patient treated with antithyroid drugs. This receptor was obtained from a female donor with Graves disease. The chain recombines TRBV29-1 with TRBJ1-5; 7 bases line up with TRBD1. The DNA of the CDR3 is TGCAGCGTTCAACAGGGGAGCAAGCCCCAGCATTTT. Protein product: CSVQQGSKPQHF.